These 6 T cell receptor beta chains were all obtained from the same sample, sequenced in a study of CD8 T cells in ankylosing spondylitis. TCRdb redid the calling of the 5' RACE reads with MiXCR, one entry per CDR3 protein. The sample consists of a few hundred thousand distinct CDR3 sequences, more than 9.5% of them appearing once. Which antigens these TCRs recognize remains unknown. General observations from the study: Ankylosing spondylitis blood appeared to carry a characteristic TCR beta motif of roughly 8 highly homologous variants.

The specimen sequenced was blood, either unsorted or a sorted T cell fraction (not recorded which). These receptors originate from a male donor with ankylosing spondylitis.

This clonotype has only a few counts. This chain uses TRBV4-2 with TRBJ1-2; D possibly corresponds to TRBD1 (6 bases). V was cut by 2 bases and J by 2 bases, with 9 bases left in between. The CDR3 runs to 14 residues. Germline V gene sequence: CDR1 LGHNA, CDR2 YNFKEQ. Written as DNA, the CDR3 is TGTGCCAGCAGCCAAACTGACAGGAACTATGGCTACACCTTC. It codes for CASSQTDRNYGYTF.

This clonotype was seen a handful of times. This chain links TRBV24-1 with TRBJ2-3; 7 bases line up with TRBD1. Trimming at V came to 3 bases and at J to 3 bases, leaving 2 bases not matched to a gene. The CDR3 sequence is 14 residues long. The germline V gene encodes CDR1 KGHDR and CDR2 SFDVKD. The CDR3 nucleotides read TGTGCCACCAGTGATCCGACAGGGACAGATACGCAGTATTTT. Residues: CATSDPTGTDTQYF.

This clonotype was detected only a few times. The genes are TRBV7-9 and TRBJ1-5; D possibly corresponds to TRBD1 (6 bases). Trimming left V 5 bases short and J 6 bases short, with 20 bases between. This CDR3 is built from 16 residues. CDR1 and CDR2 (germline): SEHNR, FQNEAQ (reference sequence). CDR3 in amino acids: CASSPIGGGVSQPQHF. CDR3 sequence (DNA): TGTGCCAGCAGCCCCATCGGGGGCGGTGTTAGTCAGCCCCAGCATTTT.

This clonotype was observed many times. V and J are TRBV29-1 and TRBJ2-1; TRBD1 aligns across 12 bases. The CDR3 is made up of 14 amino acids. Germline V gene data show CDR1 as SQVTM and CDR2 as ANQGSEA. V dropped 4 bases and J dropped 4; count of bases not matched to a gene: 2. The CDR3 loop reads CSVGGQGAYNEQFF. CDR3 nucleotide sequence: TGCAGCGTTGGGGGACAGGGGGCGTACAATGAGCAGTTCTTC.

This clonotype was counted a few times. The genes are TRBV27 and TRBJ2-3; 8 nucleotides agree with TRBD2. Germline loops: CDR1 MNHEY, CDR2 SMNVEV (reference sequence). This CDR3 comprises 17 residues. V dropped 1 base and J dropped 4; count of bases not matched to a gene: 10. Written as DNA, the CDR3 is TGTGCCAGCAGTTTATTTGGGAAAGCGGGAGTGGCAGATACGCAGTATTTT. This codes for CASSLFGKAGVADTQYF.

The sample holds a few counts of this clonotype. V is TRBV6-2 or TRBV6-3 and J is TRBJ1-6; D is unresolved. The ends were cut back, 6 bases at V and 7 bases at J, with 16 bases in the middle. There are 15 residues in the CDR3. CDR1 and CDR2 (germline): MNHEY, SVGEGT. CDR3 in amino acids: CASSFLGRDNSPLHF. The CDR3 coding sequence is TGTGCCAGCAGCTTCCTCGGACGAGACAATTCACCCCTCCACTTT.